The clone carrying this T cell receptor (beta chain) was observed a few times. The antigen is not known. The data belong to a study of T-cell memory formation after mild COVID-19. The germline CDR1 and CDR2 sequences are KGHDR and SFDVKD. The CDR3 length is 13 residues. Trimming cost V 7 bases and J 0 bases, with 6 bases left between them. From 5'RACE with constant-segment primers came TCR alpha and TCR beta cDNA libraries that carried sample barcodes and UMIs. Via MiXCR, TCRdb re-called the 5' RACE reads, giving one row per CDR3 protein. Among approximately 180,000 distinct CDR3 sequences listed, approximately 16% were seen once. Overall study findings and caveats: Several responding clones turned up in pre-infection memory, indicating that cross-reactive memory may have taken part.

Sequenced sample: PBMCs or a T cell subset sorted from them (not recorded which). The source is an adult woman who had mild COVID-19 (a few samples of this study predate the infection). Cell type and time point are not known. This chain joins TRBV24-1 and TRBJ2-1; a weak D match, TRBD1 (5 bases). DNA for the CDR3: TGTGCCACCAGGGGGCTCTCCTACAATGAGCAGTTCTTC. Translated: CATRGLSYNEQFF.